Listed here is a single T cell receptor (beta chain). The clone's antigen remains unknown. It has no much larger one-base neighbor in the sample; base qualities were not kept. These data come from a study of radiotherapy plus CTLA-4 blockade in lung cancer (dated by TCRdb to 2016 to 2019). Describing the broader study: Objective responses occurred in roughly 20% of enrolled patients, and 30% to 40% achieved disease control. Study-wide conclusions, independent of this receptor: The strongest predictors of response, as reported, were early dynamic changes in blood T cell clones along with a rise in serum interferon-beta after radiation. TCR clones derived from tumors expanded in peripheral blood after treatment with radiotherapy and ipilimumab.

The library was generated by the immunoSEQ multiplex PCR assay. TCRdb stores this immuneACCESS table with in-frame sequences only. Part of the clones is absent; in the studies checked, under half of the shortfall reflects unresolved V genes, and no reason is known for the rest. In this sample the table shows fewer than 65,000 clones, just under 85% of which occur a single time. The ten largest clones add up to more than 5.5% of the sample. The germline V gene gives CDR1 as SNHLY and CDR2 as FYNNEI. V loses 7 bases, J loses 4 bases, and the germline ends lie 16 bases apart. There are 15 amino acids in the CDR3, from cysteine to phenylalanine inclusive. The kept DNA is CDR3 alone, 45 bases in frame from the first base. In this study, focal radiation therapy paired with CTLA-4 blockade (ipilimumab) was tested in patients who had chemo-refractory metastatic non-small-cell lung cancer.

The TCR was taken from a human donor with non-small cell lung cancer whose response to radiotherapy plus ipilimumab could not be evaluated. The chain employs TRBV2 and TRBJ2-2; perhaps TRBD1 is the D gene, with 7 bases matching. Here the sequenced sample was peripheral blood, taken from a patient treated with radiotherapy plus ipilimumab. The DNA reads TGTGCCAGCACATGGGCAGGGGGGAGCACCGGGGAGCTGTTTTTT. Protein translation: CASTWAGGSTGELFF.